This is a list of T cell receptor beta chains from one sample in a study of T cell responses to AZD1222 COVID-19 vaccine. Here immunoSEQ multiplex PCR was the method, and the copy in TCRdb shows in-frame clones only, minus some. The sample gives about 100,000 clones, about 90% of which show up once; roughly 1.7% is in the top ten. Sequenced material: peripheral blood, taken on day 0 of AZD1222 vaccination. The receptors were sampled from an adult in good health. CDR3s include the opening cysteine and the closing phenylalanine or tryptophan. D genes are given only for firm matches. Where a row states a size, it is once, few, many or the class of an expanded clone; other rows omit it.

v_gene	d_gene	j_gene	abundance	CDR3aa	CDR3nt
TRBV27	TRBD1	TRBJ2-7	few	CASSRQGGEQYF	TGTGCCAGCAGTAGACAGGGTGGCGAGCAGTACTTC
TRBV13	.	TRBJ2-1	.	CASVSGRSSYNEQFF	TGTGCCAGCGTAAGCGGCAGGAGCTCCTACAATGAGCAGTTCTTC
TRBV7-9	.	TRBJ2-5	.	CASVGGAVGTQYF	TGTGCCAGCGTCGGCGGGGCTGTGGGGACCCAGTACTTC
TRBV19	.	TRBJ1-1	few	CASVYNNGGTEAFF	TGTGCCAGTGTATATAATAATGGCGGAACTGAAGCTTTCTTT
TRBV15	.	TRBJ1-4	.	CATSRDQGITNEKLFF	TGTGCCACCAGCAGAGATCAAGGGATTACTAATGAAAAACTGTTTTTT
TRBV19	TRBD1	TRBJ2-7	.	CASSPTGTGTHEQYF	TGTGCCAGTAGTCCAACCGGGACAGGGACCCACGAGCAGTACTTC
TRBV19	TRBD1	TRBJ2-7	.	CASSISYRGRYEQYF	TGTGCCAGTAGTATATCGTACAGGGGGCGTTACGAGCAGTACTTC
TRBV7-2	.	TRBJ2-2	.	CASSLGGTRGANTGELFF	TGTGCCAGCAGCTTAGGAGGAACTCGCGGAGCGAACACCGGGGAGCTGTTTTTT
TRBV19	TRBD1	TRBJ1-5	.	CASTNDREGNQPQHF	TGTGCCAGTACCAACGACAGGGAGGGCAATCAGCCCCAGCATTTT
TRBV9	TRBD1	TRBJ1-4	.	CASSLGQDSKIEKLFF	TGTGCCAGCAGCTTGGGACAGGACTCTAAAATTGAAAAACTGTTTTTT
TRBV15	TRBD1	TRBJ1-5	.	CATSSFSGTGGRQPQHF	TGTGCCACCAGCTCCTTCTCCGGGACAGGGGGGCGACAGCCCCAGCATTTT
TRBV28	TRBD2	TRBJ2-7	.	CASRGLAGNYEQYF	TGTGCCAGCAGGGGACTAGCGGGAAACTACGAGCAGTACTTC
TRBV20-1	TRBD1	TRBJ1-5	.	CSASPGTGMEPQHF	TGCAGTGCTAGTCCCGGGACAGGGATGGAGCCCCAGCATTTT
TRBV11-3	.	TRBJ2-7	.	CASSLRDGDYEQYF	TGTGCCAGCAGCCTCCGGGACGGAGACTACGAGCAGTACTTC
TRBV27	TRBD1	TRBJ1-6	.	CASSFRDRGNSPLHF	TGTGCCAGCAGTTTCCGGGACAGGGGTAATTCACCCCTCCACTTT
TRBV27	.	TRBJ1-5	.	CASSLMGVNQPQHF	TGTGCCAGCAGTTTAATGGGGGTCAATCAGCCCCAGCATTTT
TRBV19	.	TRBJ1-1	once	CASSPRGENTEAFF	TGTGCCAGTAGTCCGCGGGGAGAGAACACTGAAGCTTTCTTT
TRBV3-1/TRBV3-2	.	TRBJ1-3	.	CASSPSQSGISGNTIYF	TGTGCCAGCAGCCCCTCCCAATCAGGGATTTCTGGAAACACCATATATTTT
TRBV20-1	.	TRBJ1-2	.	CSASSLVDYTF	TGCAGTGCTAGTTCACTGGTGGACTACACCTTC